A single sample is the source of the 5 T cell receptor beta chains below, sequenced in a study of blood T cells in healthy people across ages. A second roughly 7 to 11 cycle PCR used barcoded and J-beta primers. TCRdb redid the calling of the 5' RACE reads with MiXCR, one entry per CDR3 protein. The sample lists approximately 800,000 distinct CDR3 sequences, 20% to 25% occurring once. The sample also formed part of further work on T cells of mothers and their children.

Sequenced material: blood. Source of these receptors: a boy younger than 18 in good health.

CDR3 amino acids: CASSLEKRAAKGETYEQYF. The CDR3, as DNA: TGTGCCAGCAGCTTAGAAAAAAGAGCGGCCAAGGGGGAGACCTACGAGCAGTACTTC. This rearrangement joins TRBV7-2 to TRBJ2-7; possible D gene TRBD1, 6 bases. V lost 1 base and J 2 bases, leaving 24 bases between the germline ends. Germline V gene lookup returns CDR1 SGHTA and CDR2 FQGNSA. This CDR3 is built from 19 residues.

The chain employs TRBV7-9 and TRBJ2-3, with 8 positions matching TRBD1. The germline V gene encodes CDR1 SEHNR and CDR2 FQNEAQ (reference sequence). Trimming removed 5 bases from V and 9 bases from J; junction bases left unmatched: 4. This CDR3 has 12 residues. CDR3 in DNA: TGTGCCAGCAGCGGAAGGACAGGGACGCAGTATTTT. It is translated as CASSGRTGTQYF.

This clonotype was picked up a small number of times. V usage is TRBV11-2 and J usage is TRBJ2-5; maybe TRBD1 (5 bases). The CDR3 runs to 17 residues. Trimming took off 1 base at V and 4 bases at J, with 19 bases between the two ends. The V gene's germline CDR1 is SGHAT and CDR2 FQNNGV. The CDR3 DNA reads TGTGCCAGCAGCTTAGCACCGAGAGTACAGGCCGTAGAGACCCAGTACTTC. It encodes CASSLAPRVQAVETQYF. Complete variable domain (other parts from reference TRBV11-2 and TRBJ2-5): EAGVAQSPRYKIIEKRQSVAFWCNPISGHATLYWYQQILGQGPKLLIQFQNNGVVDDSQLPKDRFSAERLKGVDSTLKIQPAKLEDSAVYLCASSLAPRVQAVETQYFGPGTRLLVL.

Comments on this clonotype: Lacking the conserved final phenylalanine or tryptophan, this CDR3 likely reflects a read error. The rearrangement uses TRBV4-3 and TRBJ1-4; no firm D call. The CDR3 loop spans 16 amino acids. Trimming took 1 base from V and 8 from J, leaving 17 bases between them. Germline lookup yields CDR1 LGHNA and CDR2 YSLEER. This CDR3 is CASSQGQIREGEKLFS. CDR3 sequence (DNA): TGCGCCAGCAGCCAAGGGCAAATTAGGGAGGGCGAAAAACTGTTTTCT.

The chain recombines TRBV6-4 with TRBJ2-3; D is possibly TRBD2 (5 bases). The V end lost 6 bases, the J end lost 2 bases, and 12 bases lay between the germline ends. CDR1 is MRHNA and CDR2 is SNTAGT in the germline V gene. The CDR3 runs 14 residues. CDR3 DNA sequence: TGTGCCAGCAGAGAGCTAGCCGACACAGATACGCAGTATTTT. Translated, it gives CASRELADTDTQYF.